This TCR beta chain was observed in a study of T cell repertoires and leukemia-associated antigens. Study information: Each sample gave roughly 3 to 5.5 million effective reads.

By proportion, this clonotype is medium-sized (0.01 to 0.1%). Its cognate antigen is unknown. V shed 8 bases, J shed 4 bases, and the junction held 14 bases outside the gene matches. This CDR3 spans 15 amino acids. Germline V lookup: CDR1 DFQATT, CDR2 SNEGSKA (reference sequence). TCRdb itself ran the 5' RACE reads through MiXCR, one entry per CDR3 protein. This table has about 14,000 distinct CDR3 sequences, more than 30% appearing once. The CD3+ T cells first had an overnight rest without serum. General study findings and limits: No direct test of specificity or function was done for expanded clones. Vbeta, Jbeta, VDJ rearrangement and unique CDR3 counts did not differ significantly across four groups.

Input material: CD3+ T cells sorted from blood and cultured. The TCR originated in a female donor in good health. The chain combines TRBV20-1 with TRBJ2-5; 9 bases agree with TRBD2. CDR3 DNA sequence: TGCAGTCGTGGGGGGGTAGCGGGAGTAAGAGAGACCCAGTACTTC. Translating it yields CSRGGVAGVRETQYF.